This T cell receptor (beta chain) was documented in a study of OX40 agonist ivuxolimab in advanced cancers. On the study more broadly: The patients received ivuxolimab by intravenous route every 2 weeks at 0.01 to 10 mg/kg. Anti-PD-1, anti-PD-L1 or anti-CTLA-4 therapy given earlier was allowed, and around 40% had some.

Measured with immunoSEQ multiplex PCR; TCRdb has only the in-frame clones, and not every one. The sample holds tens of thousands of clones, more than 75% seen once. Systemic immunosuppression or a history of autoimmune disease excluded patients. Blood draws occurred at baseline, cycle 4 day 1, and cycle 7 day 1. Trimming shortened V by 3 bases and J by 8 bases, and 16 bases separated the two germline ends. The germline gives CDR1 SGHTA, CDR2 FQGNSA. CDR3 length: 14 residues. The material sequenced was CD4+ or CD8+ T cells sorted from blood, taken in a trial of the OX40 agonist ivuxolimab. The chain couples TRBV7-2 to TRBJ1-2; TRBD1 is a possible D gene (5 bases). The sequence came from an adult with an advanced solid tumor such as melanoma, head and neck, liver or kidney cancer. CDR3 protein: CASSFHRQGGGYTF. CDR3 nucleotide sequence: TGTGCCAGCAGCTTCCATAGGCAGGGTGGGGGCTACACCTTC.